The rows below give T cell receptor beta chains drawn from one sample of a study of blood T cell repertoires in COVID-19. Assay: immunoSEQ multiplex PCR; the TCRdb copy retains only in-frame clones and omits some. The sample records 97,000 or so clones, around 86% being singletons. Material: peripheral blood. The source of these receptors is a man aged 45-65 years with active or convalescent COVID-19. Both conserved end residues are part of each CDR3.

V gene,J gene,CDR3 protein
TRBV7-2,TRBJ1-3,CASSLAGGGRNTIYF
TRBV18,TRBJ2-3,CASSPPSGGASDTQYF
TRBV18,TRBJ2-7,CASSPSSYEQYF
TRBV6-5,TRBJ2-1,CASSYSTTGFYNEQFF
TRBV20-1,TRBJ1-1,CSASIGQEAFF
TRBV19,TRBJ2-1,CASSIYKPYNEQFF
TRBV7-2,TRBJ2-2,CASSLGGAGANTGELFF
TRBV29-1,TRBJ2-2,CSVGTVFSGELFF
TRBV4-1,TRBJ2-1,CASSQEDRVYEQFF
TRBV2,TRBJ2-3,CASSSGGSTDTQYF
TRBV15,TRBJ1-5,CATSSRQGYSNQPQHF
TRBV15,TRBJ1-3,CATSRDVVNGNTIYF
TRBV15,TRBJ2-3,CATSRDIGGPTSTDTQYF
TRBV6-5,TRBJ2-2,CASREGQSNTGELFF
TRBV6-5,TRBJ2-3,CAIVRGAGTDTQYF
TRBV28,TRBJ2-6,CASISGTGYSGANVLTF
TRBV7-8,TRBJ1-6,CASSLGGRGSPLHF
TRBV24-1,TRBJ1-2,CATSGGTGTDYGYTF
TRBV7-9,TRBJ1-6,CASSRGQGEDNSPLHF
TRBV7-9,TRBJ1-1,CASSLDQGDTEAFF
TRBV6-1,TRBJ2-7,CATLNPQGGYEQYF
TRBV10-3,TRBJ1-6,CAIRTGSDSPLHF
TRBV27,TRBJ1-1,CASSHRQGLNTEAFF
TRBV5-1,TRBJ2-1,CASSLAGADNEQFF
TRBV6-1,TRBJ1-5,CASSEAAGNQPQHF
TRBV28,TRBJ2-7,CASSLGQISKQYF
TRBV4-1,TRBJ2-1,CASRDRGGGGAHNEQFF
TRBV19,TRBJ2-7,CASSMTQRVMGEQYF
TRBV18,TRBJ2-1,CASSPFPSGGNNEQFF
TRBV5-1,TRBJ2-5,CASTTEGARGETQYF
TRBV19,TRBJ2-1,CASKGGYNEQFF
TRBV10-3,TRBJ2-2,CAIRRDSNTGELFF
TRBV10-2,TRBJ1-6,CASSEGDRGLNSPLHF
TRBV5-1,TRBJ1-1,CASSLVGSSDTEAFF
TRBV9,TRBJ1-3,CASSVGTSDGNTIYF
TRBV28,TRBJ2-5,CASSAPSTGGETQYF
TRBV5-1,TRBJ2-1,CASTPRGGENNEQFF